Listed here are 27 T cell receptor beta chains from one sample, sequenced in a study of T cell responses to AZD1222 COVID-19 vaccine. TCRdb's copy holds only in-frame clones and misses some; the assay was immunoSEQ multiplex PCR. The repertoire holds about 17,000 clones, with 65% to 80% as singletons. Source: peripheral blood, taken 28 days after the second AZD1222 dose. The source of these receptors is an adult who received the AZD1222 COVID-19 vaccine.

The chain links TRBV27 to TRBJ1-2, with TRBD1 matching 11 bases. CDR1 MNHEY and CDR2 SMNVEV come from the germline V gene (reference sequence). There are 13 residues in the CDR3. After removal of 6 bases from V and 7 bases from J, the junction contained 4 bases not matched to a gene. In DNA form, the CDR3 reads TGTGCCAGCAGCGGACAGGGGGCACCTGGCTACACCTTC. Translating gives CASSGQGAPGYTF.

This clone was detected only a few times. The gene calls are TRBV18 and TRBJ2-2, with TRBD1 as a possible D gene (5 bases). The V and J ends lost 5 bases and 6 bases respectively, with 22 bases between them. The length of the CDR3 is 17 residues. Germline V gene data show CDR1 as KGHSH and CDR2 as LQKENI. CDR3 loop: CASSAEGERLGAGELFF. CDR3 in DNA: TGTGCCAGCTCAGCCGAAGGGGAACGATTGGGTGCCGGGGAGCTGTTTTTT.

This clone has a single count. This chain links TRBV2 with TRBJ1-1, with 10 bases fitting TRBD1. This CDR3 is 13 amino acids long. V was pared by 6 bases and J by 7 bases, with 5 bases of the junction left unmatched. Germline V lookup: CDR1 SNHLY, CDR2 FYNNEI. CDR3 DNA sequence: TGTGCCAGCAGCCGGGACAGGGGCTATGAAGCTTTCTTT. It translates to CASSRDRGYEAFF.

V gene TRBV11-2 combines with J gene TRBJ2-2; no reliable D call. Germline V CDR1 and CDR2: SGHAT, FQNNGV. The CDR3 runs 13 residues. V lost 5 bases and J 6 bases, leaving 10 bases between the germline ends. CDR3 sequence (DNA): TGTGCCAGCAGCCGAGAGGACGCCGGGGAGCTGTTTTTT. Translation: CASSREDAGELFF.

CDR3 amino acids: CASSVETGGTGELFF. CDR3 nucleotide sequence: TGTGCCAGCAGCGTAGAGACAGGGGGGACCGGGGAGCTGTTTTTT. The V call is TRBV9, the J call TRBJ2-2, with 9 bases that match TRBD1. Unmatched junction bases numbered 2, after V lost 0 bases and J lost 5 bases. The CDR3 contains 15 residues. Germline V gives CDR1 SGDLS, CDR2 YYNGEE.

The V and J genes are TRBV7-6 and TRBJ1-5; TRBD1 matches at 10 bases. Trimming cost V 4 bases and J 2 bases; bases outside gene matches: 2. There are 15 residues in the CDR3. Germline loops: CDR1 SGHVS, CDR2 FNYEAQ. In DNA form, the CDR3 reads TGTGCCAGCAGCTCCGGACAGGGGGGCAATCAGCCCCAGCATTTT. Its protein product is CASSSGQGGNQPQHF.

The chain combines TRBV1 with TRBJ2-6; TRBD1 reflects the table's D call only, with no check against the DNA. TRBV1 corresponds to a pseudogene. There are 17 residues in the CDR3. The CDR3 reads CTSRRYSLCTRANVLTF. CDR3 in DNA: TGCACCAGCAGACGCTACAGTTTGTGCACACGGGCCAACGTCCTGACTTTC.

The chain links TRBV4-2 to TRBJ1-2; maybe TRBD1 (5 bases). Trimming left V 0 bases short and J 2 bases short, with 7 bases between. The CDR3 length is 14 residues. Germline CDR1 and CDR2: LGHNA and YNFKEQ. The CDR3 DNA sequence: TGTGCCAGCAGCCAAGATGGGGGAAACTATGGCTACACCTTC. As protein: CASSQDGGNYGYTF.

The chain links TRBV4-3 to TRBJ1-3; no firm D call. CDR1 LGHNA and CDR2 YSLEER come from the germline V gene. CDR3 length: 14 amino acids. V shed 0 bases and J shed 4 bases, with 7 bases lying between them. CDR3 nucleotides: TGCGCCAGCAGCCAAGAAATCTGGGGAAACACCATATATTTT. This codes for CASSQEIWGNTIYF.

V is TRBV7-9 and J is TRBJ1-6, with D possibly TRBD1 on 5 matching bases. CDR3 length equals 14 residues. Germline V gene data show CDR1 as SEHNR and CDR2 as FQNEAQ (reference sequence). V was shortened by 3 bases and J by 7 bases, with 10 bases between the two germline ends. CDR3 region: CASSFRGDNSPLHF. CDR3 DNA: TGTGCCAGCAGCTTTCGGGGGGACAATTCACCCCTCCACTTT.

The V call is TRBV10-1, the J call TRBJ2-3, with 9 positions matching TRBD2. The CDR3 consists of 15 residues. Germline V gene lookup returns CDR1 WNHNN and CDR2 SYGVQD (reference sequence). V dropped 3 bases and J dropped 2; count of bases not matched to a gene: 3. The chain's CDR3 is CASSEGGRATDTQYF. The CDR3 nucleotides read TGCGCCAGCAGTGAAGGCGGGAGGGCCACAGATACGCAGTATTTT.

The V gene is TRBV2, the J gene TRBJ2-1; unclear D gene. Deletions cut 1 base from V and 4 bases from J, with 11 bases between. Germline V gene data show CDR1 as SNHLY and CDR2 as FYNNEI. The length of the CDR3 is 15 residues. The DNA for the CDR3 is TGTGCCAGCAGTGAAGGTAACCGCCGGTACAATGAGCAGTTCTTC. It encodes CASSEGNRRYNEQFF.

The chain recombines TRBV7-2 with TRBJ1-4; D might be TRBD1 (5 bases). CDR3 length: 13 amino acids. V was trimmed by 5 bases and J by 8 bases, leaving 12 bases between them. Germline assignment: CDR1 SGHTA and CDR2 FQGNSA. CDR3: CASSQRRGEKLFF. CDR3 nucleotide sequence: TGTGCCAGCAGCCAACGAAGGGGAGAAAAACTGTTTTTT.

The chain carries TRBV10-3 and TRBJ2-2, with 7 bases matching TRBD2. CDR1 and CDR2 (germline): ENHRY, SYGVKD. V shed 3 bases and J 4 bases; nucleotides not matched to a gene: 5. This CDR3 comprises 15 residues. In nucleotides, the CDR3 is TGTGCCATCAGTGACAACGGGGGGATCACCGGGGAGCTGTTTTTT. This translates into CAISDNGGITGELFF.

This chain uses TRBV7-2 with TRBJ2-1; D is undetermined. Trimming cost V 1 base and J 4 bases, with 11 bases left between them. The CDR3 has 15 amino acids. CDR1 and CDR2 (germline): SGHTA, FQGNSA. Here the CDR3 reads CASSLDWALYNEQFF. The CDR3 region has the DNA TGTGCCAGCAGCTTAGACTGGGCCCTATACAATGAGCAGTTCTTC.

The genes are TRBV20-1 and TRBJ1-5; D ambiguous. The germline V and J ends were trimmed by 3 bases and 1 base, with 7 bases remaining between them. CDR1 and CDR2 from the germline V gene are DFQATT and SNEGSKA (reference sequence). The CDR3 has 13 amino acids. DNA for the CDR3: TGCAGTGCTAGTCCCGGAAGCAATCAGCCCCAGCATTTT. Its translation: CSASPGSNQPQHF.

The chain recombines TRBV7-2 with TRBJ2-2; D gene uncertain. This CDR3 is built from 13 residues. Germline V lookup: CDR1 SGHTA, CDR2 FQGNSA. V lost 5 bases and J 10 bases, leaving 14 bases between the germline ends. CDR3 protein: CASSRSRTPELFF. The CDR3 DNA sequence: TGTGCCAGCAGCCGTAGTCGCACCCCGGAGCTGTTTTTT.

The chain has TRBV7-9 and TRBJ2-5; D gene unclear. Deletions cut 7 bases from V and 1 base from J, with 4 bases between. CDR1 and CDR2 (germline): SEHNR, FQNEAQ (reference sequence). The CDR3 sequence is 11 residues long. The CDR3 here is CASNSQETQYF. DNA of the CDR3: TGTGCCAGCAACTCCCAAGAGACCCAGTACTTC.

The V gene is TRBV28, the J gene TRBJ1-1; D uncertain. Germline V gives CDR1 MDHEN, CDR2 SYDVKM. V shed 6 bases and J shed 1 base, with 9 bases lying between them. The CDR3 loop spans 13 amino acids. The CDR3 region is CASSPFGNTEAFF. The CDR3 bases are TGTGCCAGCAGCCCTTTCGGGAACACTGAAGCTTTCTTT.

DNA for the CDR3: TGTGCCAGCAGCTTACCTGGTCAGGAGTTCAATGAGCAGTTCTTC. Translated, it gives CASSLPGQEFNEQFF. This chain joins TRBV7-3 and TRBJ2-1; unclear D gene. The V gene's germline CDR1 is SGHTA and CDR2 FQGTGA. There are 15 residues in the CDR3. Trimming stripped 2 bases from V and 6 bases from J, with 14 bases between.

J is TRBJ2-3 and V is TRBV27; D remains unclear. The CDR3 contains 14 residues. V was clipped by 1 base and J by 2 bases, with 7 bases between them. In germline, CDR1 is MNHEY, CDR2 SMNVEV (reference sequence). CDR3 nucleotides: TGTGCCAGCAGTTTATGGCGTTTCACAGATACGCAGTATTTT. This sequence encodes CASSLWRFTDTQYF.

This clone was picked up one time. V is TRBV13 and J is TRBJ2-7, with 8 bases aligning to TRBD2. CDR1 and CDR2 from the germline V gene are PRHDT and FYEKMQ (reference sequence). The trim removed 2 bases at V and 4 bases at J, leaving 4 bases unmatched. The CDR3 spans 14 residues. CDR3 nucleotides: TGTGCCAGCAGCTTACCCGGGGGGGGTTACGAGCAGTACTTC. This gives the protein CASSLPGGGYEQYF.

The J gene is TRBJ2-5, the V gene TRBV19; D may be TRBD2 (5 bases). V lost 4 bases and J 1 base, leaving 13 bases between the germline ends. This CDR3 has 15 residues. CDR1 and CDR2 from the germline V gene are LNHDA and SQIVND (reference sequence). CDR3: CASSKRPGTQETQYF. CDR3 sequence (DNA): TGTGCCAGTAGTAAGAGACCGGGAACCCAAGAGACCCAGTACTTC.

The J gene is TRBJ1-2, the V gene TRBV6-2 or TRBV6-3; D ambiguous. V was cut by 0 bases and J by 6 bases, with 8 bases left in between. The CDR3 contains 13 residues. Per germline, CDR1 MNHEY and CDR2 SVGEGT. This chain's CDR3 is CASSYSEGNGYTF. The CDR3 region has the DNA TGTGCCAGCAGTTACTCTGAGGGTAATGGCTACACCTTC.

This clone was counted a single time. The chain carries TRBV7-8 and TRBJ2-7, with a tentative D call TRBD2 (5 bases). The CDR3 consists of 14 residues. Per the germline V gene, CDR1 is SGHVS and CDR2 is FQNEAQ. The ends were cut back, 3 bases at V and 4 bases at J, with 13 bases in the middle. The CDR3 DNA is TGTGCCAGCAGCTTCTCCGGGCGGAGGTACGAGCAGTACTTC. Amino acids: CASSFSGRRYEQYF.

The chain combines TRBV13 with TRBJ1-2, with D tentatively TRBD1 (6 bases). The germline CDR1 and CDR2 sequences are PRHDT and FYEKMQ (reference sequence). There are 13 residues in the CDR3. V lost 5 bases and J 10 bases, leaving 17 bases between the germline ends. CDR3 protein: CASSPTGHRDYTF. CDR3 DNA: TGTGCCAGCAGCCCCACGGGACATCGGGACTACACCTTC.

The chain couples TRBV9 to TRBJ2-2; 10 bases match TRBD2. Per the germline V gene, CDR1 is SGDLS and CDR2 is YYNGEE. This CDR3 comprises 16 residues. Trimming removed 4 bases from V and 7 bases from J; junction bases left unmatched: 10. The DNA for the CDR3 is TGTGCCAGCAGCTCCGGCCAGCGGGGGGGGCACGGGGAGCTGTTTTTT. Translating gives CASSSGQRGGHGELFF.